This T cell receptor beta chain was sequenced during a study of post-analysis software for immune sequencing data (dated by TCRdb to about 2015). A note on the overall study: Disease courses on record covered relapsing-remitting, secondary progressive and progressive-relapsing multiple sclerosis, though some patients had no subtype annotation. The patient repertoires were set against about 12 previously published healthy control repertoires from donors whose ages ranged from roughly 6 to 26 years. A subset of samples was prepared in parallel using single-end sample barcoding, then pooled and co-amplified after Illumina adapter ligation. Results the study describes overall, beyond this receptor: About 5 TRBV segments, including TRBV5-6, TRBV5-1 and TRBV20-1, were significantly more frequent in patients than controls. Multiple sclerosis patients had significantly lower normalized Chao1 diversity than controls, a result that suggests substantial peripheral T-cell clonal expansion. Strong co-clustering of samples prepared in the same batch was shown by direct clustering with F measure, prompting a batch-effect correction. The control group was slightly older than the multiple sclerosis patient group.

A word on this clonotype: What antigen it recognizes has not been identified. Base qualities were left out, and no much larger clone turns up one base away.

Trimming costs V 9 bases and J 4 bases, and their ends lie 12 bases apart. CDR3 length: 12 amino acids, cysteine to phenylalanine. Only the CDR3 portion is preserved as DNA: 36 bases, with reading frame beginning at the first base. CDR1 ENHRY and CDR2 SYGVKD are derived from the germline V gene. The protocol used for the library was PCR. Reads for this sample came from an Illumina HiSeq 2500. Unique molecular identifiers were incorporated into TCR beta cDNA libraries to reduce PCR and sequencing biases. Every 1 to 10 million input T cells yielded approximately 500,000 cDNA molecules, meaning each molecule approximated one T cell. The same protocol used for the earlier healthy control dataset was applied to prepare and sequence the patient libraries. Samples belonging to the same batch were prepared together, multiplexed and sequenced on a shared HiSeq lane. Concerning the study's data processing: Raw barcoded reads were processed with MIGEC, discarding single-read molecular identifier groups before consensus assembly and CDR3 extraction. Clonotype tables were post-analysed with VDJtools, and diversity was normalized by down-sampling all datasets to the smallest sample size. In repertoire overlap clustering, CDR3 amino acid sequences, but not nucleotide sequences, were matched to correct batch-related cross-sample contamination. The raw public data were reprocessed by TCRdb itself: fastp quality trimming at Q25, MiXCR clonotype calling, in-frame beta chains only. Rows with a matching CDR3 protein are joined into one entry that keeps the most common DNA and genes. The V and J calls and clone size come from TCRdb's table, not from the authors' own analysis. A total of about 820,000 distinct CDR3 sequences appear in this sample, roughly 50% of them only once. Approximately 4.5% of the sample lies in the top ten.

TCR beta repertoires were profiled from peripheral blood of roughly 13 young patients with multiple sclerosis to demonstrate the VDJtools post-analysis software. The multiple sclerosis patients were children and adolescents between roughly 6 and 17 years of age. Sequencing input: blood. This sequence originates from a girl aged 5-17 years with multiple sclerosis. This chain is built from TRBV10-3 and TRBJ1-1; TRBD1 is possibly the D segment (5 matching bases). The CDR3 is CAMGGIGTEAFF. The bases are TGTGCCATGGGGGGGATAGGCACTGAAGCTTTCTTT.